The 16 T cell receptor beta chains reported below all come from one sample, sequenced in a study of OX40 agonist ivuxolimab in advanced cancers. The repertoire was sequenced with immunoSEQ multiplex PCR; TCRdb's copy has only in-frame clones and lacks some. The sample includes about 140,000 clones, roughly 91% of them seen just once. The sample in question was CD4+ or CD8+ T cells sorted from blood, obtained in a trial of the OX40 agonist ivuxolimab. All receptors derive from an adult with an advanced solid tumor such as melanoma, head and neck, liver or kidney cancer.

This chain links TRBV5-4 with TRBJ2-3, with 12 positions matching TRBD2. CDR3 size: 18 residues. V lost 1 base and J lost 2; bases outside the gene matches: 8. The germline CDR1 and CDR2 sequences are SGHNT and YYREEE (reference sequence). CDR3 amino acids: CASSLRLAGGGLTDTQYF. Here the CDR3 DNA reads TGTGCCAGCAGCTTGAGGCTAGCGGGGGGGGGCCTCACAGATACGCAGTATTTT.

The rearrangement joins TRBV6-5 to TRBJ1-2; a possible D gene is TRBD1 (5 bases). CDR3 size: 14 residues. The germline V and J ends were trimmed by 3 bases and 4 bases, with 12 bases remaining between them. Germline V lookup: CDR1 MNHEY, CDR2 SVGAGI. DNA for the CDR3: TGTGCCAGCAGTTATCAGGGTTCCCTCTATGGCTACACCTTC. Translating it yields CASSYQGSLYGYTF.

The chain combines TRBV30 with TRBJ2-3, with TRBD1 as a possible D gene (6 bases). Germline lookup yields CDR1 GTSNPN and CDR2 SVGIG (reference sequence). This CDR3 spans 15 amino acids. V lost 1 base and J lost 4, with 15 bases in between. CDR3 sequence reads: CAWSELDRDSDTQYF. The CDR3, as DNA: TGTGCCTGGAGTGAGTTGGACAGAGACTCAGATACGCAGTATTTT.

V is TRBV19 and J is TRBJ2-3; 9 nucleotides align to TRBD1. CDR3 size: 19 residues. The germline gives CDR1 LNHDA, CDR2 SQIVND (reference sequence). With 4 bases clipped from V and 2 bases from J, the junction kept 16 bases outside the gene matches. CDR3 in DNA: TGTGCCAGTAGTACCGCGGACAGGGGTCCCCGGTATACCACAGATACGCAGTATTTT. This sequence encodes CASSTADRGPRYTTDTQYF.

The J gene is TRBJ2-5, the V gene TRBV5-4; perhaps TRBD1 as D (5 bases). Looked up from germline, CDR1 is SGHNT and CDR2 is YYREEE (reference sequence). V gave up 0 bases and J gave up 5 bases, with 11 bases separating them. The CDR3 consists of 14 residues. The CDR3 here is CASSLDVGLETQYF. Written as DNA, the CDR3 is TGTGCCAGCAGCTTGGACGTGGGGCTGGAGACCCAGTACTTC.

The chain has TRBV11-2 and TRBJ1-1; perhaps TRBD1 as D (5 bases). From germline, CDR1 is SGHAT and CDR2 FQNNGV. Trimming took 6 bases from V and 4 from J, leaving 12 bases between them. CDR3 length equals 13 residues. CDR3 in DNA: TGTGCCAGCAGTGGACATCGGGGCACTGAAGCTTTCTTT. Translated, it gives CASSGHRGTEAFF.

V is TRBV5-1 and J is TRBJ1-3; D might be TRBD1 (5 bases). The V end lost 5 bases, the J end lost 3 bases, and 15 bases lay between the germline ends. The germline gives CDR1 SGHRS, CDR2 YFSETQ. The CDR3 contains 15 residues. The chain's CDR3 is CASSQQAGLGNTIYF. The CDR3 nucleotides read TGCGCCAGCAGTCAACAGGCTGGTCTTGGAAACACCATATATTTT. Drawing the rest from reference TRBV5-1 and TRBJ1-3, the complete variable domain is KAGVTQTPRYLIKTRGQQVTLSCSPISGHRSVSWYQQTPGQGLQFLFEYFSETQRNKGNFPGRFSGRQFSNSRSEMNVSTLELGDSALYLCASSQQAGLGNTIYFGEGSWLTVV.

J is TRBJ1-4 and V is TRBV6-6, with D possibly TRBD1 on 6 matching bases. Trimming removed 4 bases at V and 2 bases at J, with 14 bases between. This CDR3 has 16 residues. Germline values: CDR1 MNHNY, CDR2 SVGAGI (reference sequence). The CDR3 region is CASSFPQGRTNEKLFF. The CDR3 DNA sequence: TGTGCCAGCAGTTTTCCACAGGGACGGACTAATGAAAAACTGTTTTTT.

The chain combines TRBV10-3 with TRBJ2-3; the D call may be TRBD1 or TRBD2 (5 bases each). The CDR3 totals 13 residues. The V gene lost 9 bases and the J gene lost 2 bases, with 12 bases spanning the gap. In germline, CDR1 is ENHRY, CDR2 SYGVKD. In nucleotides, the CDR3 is TGTGCCATTCGTACCGGGACCACAGATACGCAGTATTTT. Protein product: CAIRTGTTDTQYF.

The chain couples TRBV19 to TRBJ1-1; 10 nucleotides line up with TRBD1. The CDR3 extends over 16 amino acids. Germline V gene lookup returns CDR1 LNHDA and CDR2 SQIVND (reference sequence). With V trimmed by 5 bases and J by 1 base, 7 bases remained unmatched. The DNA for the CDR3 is TGTGCCAGTAGTCCGGGACAGGGGAGGGCGAACACTGAAGCTTTCTTT. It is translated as CASSPGQGRANTEAFF.

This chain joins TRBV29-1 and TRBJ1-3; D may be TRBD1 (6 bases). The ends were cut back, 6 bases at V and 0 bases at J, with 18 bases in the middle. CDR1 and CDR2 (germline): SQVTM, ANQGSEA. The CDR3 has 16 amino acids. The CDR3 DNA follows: TGCAGCGTGTCCCGGGACACCCGCCGCTCTGGAAACACCATATATTTT. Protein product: CSVSRDTRRSGNTIYF.

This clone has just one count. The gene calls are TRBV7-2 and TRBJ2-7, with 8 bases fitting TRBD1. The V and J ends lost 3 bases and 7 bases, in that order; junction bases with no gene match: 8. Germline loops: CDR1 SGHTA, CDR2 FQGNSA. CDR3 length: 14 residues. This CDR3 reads CASSFDRGSEEQYF. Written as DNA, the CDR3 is TGTGCCAGCAGCTTTGACAGGGGTTCGGAGGAGCAGTACTTC.

The CDR3 here is CATWGAISNQPQHF. CDR3 sequence (DNA): TGTGCCACTTGGGGGGCGATTAGCAATCAGCCCCAGCATTTT. This chain links TRBV19 with TRBJ1-5; D may be TRBD1 (6 bases). The CDR3 spans 14 residues. The V end lost 10 bases, the J end lost 0 bases, and 13 bases lay between the germline ends. The germline CDR1 and CDR2 sequences are LNHDA and SQIVND (reference sequence).

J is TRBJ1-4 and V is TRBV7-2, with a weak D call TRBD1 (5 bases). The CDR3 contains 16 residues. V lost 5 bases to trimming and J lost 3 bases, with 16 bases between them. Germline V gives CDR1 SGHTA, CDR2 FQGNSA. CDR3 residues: CASSQGVGRANEKLFF. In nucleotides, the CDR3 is TGTGCCAGCAGCCAAGGGGTCGGAAGGGCTAATGAAAAACTGTTTTTT.

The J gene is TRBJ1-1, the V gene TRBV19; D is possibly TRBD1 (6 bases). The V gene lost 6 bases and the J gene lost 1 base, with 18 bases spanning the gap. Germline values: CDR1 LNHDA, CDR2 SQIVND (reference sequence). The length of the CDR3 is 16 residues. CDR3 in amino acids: CASRAIRGTRNTEAFF. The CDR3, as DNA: TGTGCCAGTAGAGCTATTAGAGGGACACGGAACACTGAAGCTTTCTTT.

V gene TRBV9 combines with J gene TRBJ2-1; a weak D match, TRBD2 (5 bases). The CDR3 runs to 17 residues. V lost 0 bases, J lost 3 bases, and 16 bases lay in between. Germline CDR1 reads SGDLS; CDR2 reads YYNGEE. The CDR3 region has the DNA TGTGCCAGCAGCGTAGGGGCTCACCGAGGGTTCTACAATGAGCAGTTCTTC. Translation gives CASSVGAHRGFYNEQFF.